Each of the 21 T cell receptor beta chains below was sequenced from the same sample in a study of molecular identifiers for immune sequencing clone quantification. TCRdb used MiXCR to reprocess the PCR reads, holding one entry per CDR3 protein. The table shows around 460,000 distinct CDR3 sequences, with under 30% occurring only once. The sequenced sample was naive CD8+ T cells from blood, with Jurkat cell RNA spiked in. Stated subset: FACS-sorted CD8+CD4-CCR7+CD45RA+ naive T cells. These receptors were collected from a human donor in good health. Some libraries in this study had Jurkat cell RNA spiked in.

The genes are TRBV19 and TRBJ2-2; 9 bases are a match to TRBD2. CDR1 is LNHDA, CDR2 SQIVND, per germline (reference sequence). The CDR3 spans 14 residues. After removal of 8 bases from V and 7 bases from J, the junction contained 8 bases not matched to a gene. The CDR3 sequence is CASCSGRGSGELFF. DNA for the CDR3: TGTGCCAGTTGTAGCGGGAGAGGTAGCGGGGAGCTGTTTTTT.

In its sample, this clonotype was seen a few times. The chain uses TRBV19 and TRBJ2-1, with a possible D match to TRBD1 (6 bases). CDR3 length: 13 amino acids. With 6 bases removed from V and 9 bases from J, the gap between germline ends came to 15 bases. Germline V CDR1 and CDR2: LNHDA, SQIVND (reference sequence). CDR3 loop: CASRGRDIGEQFF. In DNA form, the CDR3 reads TGTGCCAGTAGAGGCCGGGACATCGGTGAGCAGTTCTTC.

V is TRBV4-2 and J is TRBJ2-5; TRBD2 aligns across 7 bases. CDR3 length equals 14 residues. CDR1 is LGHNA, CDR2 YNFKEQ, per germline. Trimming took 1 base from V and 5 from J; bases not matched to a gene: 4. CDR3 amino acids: CASSQVRGSETQYF. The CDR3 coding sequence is TGTGCCAGCAGCCAAGTTCGCGGGAGCGAGACCCAGTACTTC.

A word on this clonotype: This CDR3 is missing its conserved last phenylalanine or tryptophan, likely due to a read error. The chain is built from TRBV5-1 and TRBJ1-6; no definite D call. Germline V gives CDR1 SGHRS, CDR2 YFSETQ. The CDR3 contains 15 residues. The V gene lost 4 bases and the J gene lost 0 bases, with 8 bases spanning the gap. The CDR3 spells CASSHGRSYNSPLHL. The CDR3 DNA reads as TGCGCCAGCAGCCATGGACGCTCCTATAATTCACCCCTCCACCTT.

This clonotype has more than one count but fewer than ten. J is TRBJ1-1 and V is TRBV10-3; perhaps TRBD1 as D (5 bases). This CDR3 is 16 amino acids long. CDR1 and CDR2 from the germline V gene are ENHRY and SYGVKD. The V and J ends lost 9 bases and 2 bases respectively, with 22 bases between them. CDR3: CAIGVDGLPVNTEAFF. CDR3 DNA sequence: TGTGCCATAGGGGTCGATGGGCTGCCGGTAAACACTGAAGCTTTCTTT.

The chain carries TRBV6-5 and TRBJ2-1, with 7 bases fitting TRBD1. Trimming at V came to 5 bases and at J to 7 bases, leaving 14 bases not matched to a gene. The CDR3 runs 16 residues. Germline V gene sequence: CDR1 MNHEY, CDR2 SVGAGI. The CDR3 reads CASSNRSGGPRNEQFF. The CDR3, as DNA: TGTGCCAGCAGTAATCGCTCAGGGGGTCCTCGGAATGAGCAGTTCTTC.

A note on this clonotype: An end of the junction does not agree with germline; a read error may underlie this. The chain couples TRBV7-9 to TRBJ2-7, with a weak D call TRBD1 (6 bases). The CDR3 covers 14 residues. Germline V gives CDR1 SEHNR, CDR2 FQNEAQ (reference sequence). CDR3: CSSSRQEFSYEQYF. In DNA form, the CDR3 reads TGTTCCAGCAGCAGACAGGAGTTCTCCTACGAGCAGTACTTC. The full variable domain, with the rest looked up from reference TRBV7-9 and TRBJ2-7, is DTGVSQNPRHKITKRGQNVTFRCDPISEHNRLYWYRQTLGQGPEFLTYFQNEAQLEKSRLLSDRFSAERPKGSFSTLEIQRTEQGDSAMYLCSSSRQEFSYEQYFGPGTRLTVT.

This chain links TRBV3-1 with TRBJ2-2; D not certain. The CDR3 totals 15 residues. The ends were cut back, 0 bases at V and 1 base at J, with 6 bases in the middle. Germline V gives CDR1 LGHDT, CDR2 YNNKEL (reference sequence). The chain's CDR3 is CASSQESGNTGELFF. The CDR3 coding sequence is TGTGCCAGCAGCCAAGAGTCGGGGAACACCGGGGAGCTGTTTTTT.

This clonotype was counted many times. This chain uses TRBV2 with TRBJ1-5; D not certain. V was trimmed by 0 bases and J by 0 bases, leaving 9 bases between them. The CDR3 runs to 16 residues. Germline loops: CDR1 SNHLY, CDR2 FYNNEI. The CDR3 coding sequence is TGTGCCAGCAGTGAAGCGCACGTAGGTAGCAATCAGCCCCAGCATTTT. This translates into CASSEAHVGSNQPQHF.

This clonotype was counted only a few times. The CDR3 DNA is TGTGCCAGCAAATCGGACAGCTCCTACGAGCAGTACTTC. This codes for CASKSDSSYEQYF. V and J are TRBV2 and TRBJ2-7; D perhaps matches TRBD1 (6 bases). The V and J ends lost 7 bases and 0 bases respectively, with 10 bases between them. Germline V gene data show CDR1 as SNHLY and CDR2 as FYNNEI. The CDR3 consists of 13 residues. Looking up the rest from reference TRBV2 and TRBJ2-7 gives the full variable domain: EPEVTQTPSHQVTQMGQEVILRCVPISNHLYFYWYRQILGQKVEFLVSFYNNEISEKSEIFDDQFSVERPDGSNFTLKIRSTKLEDSAMYFCASKSDSSYEQYFGPGTRLTVT.

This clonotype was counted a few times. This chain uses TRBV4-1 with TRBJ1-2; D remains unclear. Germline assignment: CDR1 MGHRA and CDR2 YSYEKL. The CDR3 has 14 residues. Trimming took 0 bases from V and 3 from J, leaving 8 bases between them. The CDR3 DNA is TGCGCCAGCAGCCAAGACCCCACTCACTATGGCTACACCTTC. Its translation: CASSQDPTHYGYTF.

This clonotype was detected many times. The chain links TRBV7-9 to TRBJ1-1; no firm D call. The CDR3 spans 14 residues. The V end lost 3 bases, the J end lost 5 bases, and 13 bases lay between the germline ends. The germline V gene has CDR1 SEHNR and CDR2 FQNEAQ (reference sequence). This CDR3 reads CASSFRRVRTEAFF. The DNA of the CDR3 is TGTGCCAGCAGCTTTCGGCGGGTTCGTACTGAAGCTTTCTTT.

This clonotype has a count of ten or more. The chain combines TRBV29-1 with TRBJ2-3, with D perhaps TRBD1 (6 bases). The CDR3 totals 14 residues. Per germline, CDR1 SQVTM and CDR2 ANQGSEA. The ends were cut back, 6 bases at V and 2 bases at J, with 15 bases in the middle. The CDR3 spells CSVSGTPSTDTQYF. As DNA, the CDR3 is TGCAGCGTGTCCGGGACACCCTCCACAGATACGCAGTATTTT.

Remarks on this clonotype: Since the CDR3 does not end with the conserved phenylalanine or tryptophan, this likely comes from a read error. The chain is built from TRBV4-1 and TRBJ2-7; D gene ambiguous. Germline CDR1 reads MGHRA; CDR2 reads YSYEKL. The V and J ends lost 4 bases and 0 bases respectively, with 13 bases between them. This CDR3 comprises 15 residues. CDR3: CASSLAVGRSYEQYP. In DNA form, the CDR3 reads TGCGCCAGCAGCCTGGCCGTGGGCCGCTCCTACGAGCAGTACCCC.

CDR3 in amino acids: CASSAGAGGAGETQYF. CDR3 bases: TGTGCCAGCAGCGCAGGTGCAGGGGGGGCCGGGGAGACCCAGTACTTC. V usage is TRBV11-2 and J usage is TRBJ2-5; D might be TRBD1 or TRBD2, each matching 7 bases. Trimming cost V 5 bases and J 5 bases, with 21 bases left between them. The CDR3 runs 16 residues. Germline loops: CDR1 SGHAT, CDR2 FQNNGV.

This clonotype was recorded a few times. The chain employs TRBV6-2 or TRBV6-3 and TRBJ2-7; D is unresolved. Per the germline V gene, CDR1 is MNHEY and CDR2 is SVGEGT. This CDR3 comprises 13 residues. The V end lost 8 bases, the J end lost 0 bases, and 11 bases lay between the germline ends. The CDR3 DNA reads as TGTGCCAGCTCCGCGGTAGACTCCTACGAGCAGTACTTC. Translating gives CASSAVDSYEQYF.

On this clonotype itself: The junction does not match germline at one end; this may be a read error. CDR3 coding DNA: TGTGTCAGCAGTTTGGGGGCGGGAGGGCCAACTGGGGCCAACGTCCTGACTTTC. Translating gives CVSSLGAGGPTGANVLTF. V gene TRBV27 combines with J gene TRBJ2-6; 9 bases align to TRBD2. The germline V gene encodes CDR1 MNHEY and CDR2 SMNVEV (reference sequence). The length of the CDR3 is 18 residues.

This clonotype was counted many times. CDR3 in DNA: TGTGCCAGCTCGCCTGCGGGGAGCTCCTACGAGCAGTACTTC. Protein sequence: CASSPAGSSYEQYF. The chain carries TRBV28 and TRBJ2-7; D perhaps matches TRBD2 (6 bases). Looked up from germline, CDR1 is MDHEN and CDR2 is SYDVKM. The CDR3 contains 14 residues. Deletions cut 8 bases from V and 0 bases from J, with 14 bases between.

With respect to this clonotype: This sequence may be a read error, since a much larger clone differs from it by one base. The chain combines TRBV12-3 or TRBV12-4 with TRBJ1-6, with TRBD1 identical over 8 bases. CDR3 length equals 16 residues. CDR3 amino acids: CASSSTGQGSNSPIHF. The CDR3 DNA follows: TGTGCCAGCAGTTCAACTGGACAGGGCAGTAATTCACCCATCCACTTT.

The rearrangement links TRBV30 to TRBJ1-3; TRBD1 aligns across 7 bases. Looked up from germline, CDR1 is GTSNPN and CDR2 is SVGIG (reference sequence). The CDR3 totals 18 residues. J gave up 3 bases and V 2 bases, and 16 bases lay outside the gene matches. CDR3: CAWSSLMTHRGDGNTIYF. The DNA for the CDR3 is TGTGCCTGGAGTTCCCTAATGACCCACAGGGGAGATGGAAACACCATATATTTT.

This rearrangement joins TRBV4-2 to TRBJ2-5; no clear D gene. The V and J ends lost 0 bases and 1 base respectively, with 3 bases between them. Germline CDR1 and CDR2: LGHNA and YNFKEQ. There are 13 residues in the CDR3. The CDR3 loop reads CASSQEGQETQYF. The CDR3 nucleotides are TGTGCCAGCAGCCAAGAAGGCCAAGAGACCCAGTACTTC.